These 30 T cell receptor beta chains came from one sample sequenced in a study of response to subunit inactivated influenza vaccine. MiXCR was run by TCRdb on the RT-PCR reads, yielding one entry per CDR3 protein. Here the sample spans some 570,000 distinct CDR3 sequences, over 9% being singletons. These data were also reused for a study on T cells expressing NK-cell markers. That study adds: A 5'RACE template switching approach incorporating UMIs was used to make TCR beta cDNA.

This material consisted of PBMCs from blood, taken on the day of vaccination. The source is a man aged 50-59 years who received an inactivated influenza vaccine.

This clonotype was seen many times. This chain uses TRBV12-3 or TRBV12-4 with TRBJ1-1; D is possibly TRBD1 (5 bases). This CDR3 has 13 amino acids. The V end lost 7 bases, the J end lost 4 bases, and 13 bases lay between the germline ends. The CDR3 DNA reads as TGTGCCAGCACTCGGGGGGAGGGCACTGAAGCTTTCTTT. This translates into CASTRGEGTEAFF.

This clonotype has more than one count but fewer than ten. CDR3 sequence: CASSYYLTSGSFTYEQFF. CDR3 DNA sequence: TGTGCCAGCAGTTACTATTTGACTAGCGGGTCCTTTACCTATGAGCAGTTCTTC. This chain connects TRBV6-2 or TRBV6-3 to TRBJ2-1, with 10 bases fitting TRBD2. CDR3 size: 18 residues. Trimming removed 1 base from V and 8 bases from J; junction bases left unmatched: 14. Germline CDR1 MNHEY, CDR2 SVGEGT.

This clonotype was counted only a few times. V is TRBV5-1 and J is TRBJ1-2, with a weak D call TRBD1 (6 bases). This CDR3 region has 14 residues. The V gene's germline CDR1 is SGHRS and CDR2 YFSETQ. The germline V and J ends were trimmed by 1 base and 8 bases, with 15 bases remaining between them. CDR3 residues: CASSLIQGVEGYTF. Here the CDR3 DNA reads TGCGCCAGCAGCTTGATACAGGGAGTAGAAGGCTACACCTTC.

The sample holds many counts of this clonotype. V gene TRBV2 combines with J gene TRBJ1-5, with D perhaps TRBD1 (6 bases). CDR3 size: 13 residues. Germline V gene data show CDR1 as SNHLY and CDR2 as FYNNEI. V lost 5 bases and J 3 bases, leaving 8 bases between the germline ends. CDR3 in amino acids: CASSNRVNQPQHF. Here the CDR3 DNA reads TGTGCCAGCAGTAACAGGGTCAATCAGCCCCAGCATTTT.

The chain carries TRBV20-1 and TRBJ1-1; 8 bases fit TRBD1. The CDR3 consists of 14 residues. Looked up from germline, CDR1 is DFQATT and CDR2 is SNEGSKA (reference sequence). CDR3: CRAGQGALNTEAFF. The CDR3 coding sequence is TGCAGGGCAGGACAGGGTGCCTTGAACACTGAAGCTTTCTTT.

This clonotype was seen a few times. This chain connects TRBV6-2 or TRBV6-3 to TRBJ1-1; no reliable D call. V lost 5 bases to trimming and J lost 6 bases, with 16 bases between them. The CDR3 extends over 14 amino acids. Germline V gene lookup returns CDR1 MNHEY and CDR2 SVGEGT. CDR3 protein: CASSTGSGTAEAFF. CDR3 DNA sequence: TGTGCCAGCAGTACGGGATCGGGAACGGCTGAAGCTTTCTTT.

The chain joins TRBV18 to TRBJ1-2; TRBD1 is a possible D gene (5 bases). The CDR3 sequence is 16 residues long. Germline V lookup: CDR1 KGHSH, CDR2 LQKENI. V was trimmed by 2 bases and J by 2 bases, leaving 15 bases between them. CDR3 sequence: CASSPSSTWGNYGYTF. DNA of the CDR3: TGTGCCAGCTCACCATCATCAACCTGGGGGAACTATGGCTACACCTTC.

The chain has TRBV15 and TRBJ1-1; no clear D. The V gene lost 1 base and the J gene lost 6 bases, with 12 bases spanning the gap. The CDR3 extends over 14 amino acids. The germline CDR1 and CDR2 sequences are LNHNV and YYDKDF (reference sequence). In DNA, the CDR3 is TGTGCCACCAGCAGAGCTAGTCTAAACCCTGAAGCTTTCTTT. It is translated as CATSRASLNPEAFF.

This clonotype was recorded many times. The chain employs TRBV7-2 and TRBJ1-5, with TRBD1 as a possible D gene (6 bases). The CDR3 is made up of 16 amino acids. V was cut by 1 base and J by 2 bases, with 12 bases left in between. Germline CDR1 is SGHTA and CDR2 is FQGNSA. CDR3 sequence (DNA): TGTGCCAGCAGCTTAGTGGCAGGGGAAGGCAATCAGCCCCAGCATTTT. Its protein is CASSLVAGEGNQPQHF.

CDR3 loop: CASSLRDMSSYEQYF. The DNA for the CDR3 is TGTGCCAGCAGCTTAAGGGACATGAGCTCCTACGAGCAGTACTTC. The chain has TRBV7-2 and TRBJ2-7, with D possibly being TRBD1 (6 bases). Germline loops: CDR1 SGHTA, CDR2 FQGNSA. This CDR3 contains 15 residues. Trimming pared 2 bases from V and 0 bases from J, leaving 11 bases between.

This clonotype was found a few times. The rearrangement uses TRBV4-2 and TRBJ2-3, with no clear D. Germline V gene sequence: CDR1 LGHNA, CDR2 YNFKEQ. This CDR3 region has 14 residues. Trimming took 0 bases from V and 1 from J, leaving 5 bases between them. Here the CDR3 reads CASSQDQRTDTQYF. In DNA form, the CDR3 reads TGTGCCAGCAGCCAAGATCAACGCACAGATACGCAGTATTTT.

This clonotype was seen a few times. V usage is TRBV7-2 and J usage is TRBJ1-5; no reliable D call. Trimming removed 3 bases from V and 4 bases from J, with 7 bases in between. The CDR3 runs to 13 residues. Germline loops: CDR1 SGHTA, CDR2 FQGNSA. Here the CDR3 reads CASSLSKNQPQHF. The CDR3, as DNA: TGTGCCAGCAGCTTGAGCAAAAATCAGCCCCAGCATTTT.

This clonotype was seen only a few times. The chain carries TRBV5-5 and TRBJ1-4; D remains unclear. The V end lost 5 bases, the J end lost 5 bases, and 16 bases lay between the germline ends. Germline CDR1 is SGHKS and CDR2 is YYEKEE (reference sequence). This CDR3 has 15 residues. The CDR3 region has the DNA TGTGCCAGCAGTACCATGGGCGTCGAGAATGAAAAACTGTTTTTT. Its protein product is CASSTMGVENEKLFF.

This clonotype came up many times. This chain connects TRBV29-1 to TRBJ1-2; 8 positions agree with TRBD1. Germline CDR1 reads SQVTM; CDR2 reads ANQGSEA. The CDR3 covers 12 residues. The junction had 9 bases not matched to a gene; V was cut back by 7 bases and J by 8 bases. CDR3 DNA: TGCAGCGCGATGGGACAGGTGGAAGGCTACACCTTC. Protein product: CSAMGQVEGYTF.

Only a few counts were recorded for this clonotype. The J gene is TRBJ2-3, the V gene TRBV5-1; 13 nucleotides match TRBD2. The germline CDR1 and CDR2 sequences are SGHRS and YFSETQ. The V and J ends lost 6 bases and 2 bases, in that order; junction bases with no gene match: 3. The CDR3 length is 15 residues. CDR3 residues: CASKTSGGITDTQYF. The CDR3 DNA sequence: TGCGCCAGCAAGACTAGCGGGGGGATCACAGATACGCAGTATTTT.

This clonotype was observed many times. This chain connects TRBV4-1 to TRBJ1-1; D gene uncertain. The V end was cut by 0 bases, the J end by 1 base, with 9 bases between. The CDR3 is 15 residues long. Germline V gene lookup returns CDR1 MGHRA and CDR2 YSYEKL. The CDR3 DNA reads as TGCGCCAGCAGCCAAGATGTTTTGGGGAACACTGAAGCTTTCTTT. Protein: CASSQDVLGNTEAFF.

V is TRBV6-2 or TRBV6-3 and J is TRBJ2-5, with 9 bases identical to TRBD2. J gave up 2 bases and V 2 bases, and 12 bases lay outside the gene matches. The CDR3 contains 18 residues. From germline, CDR1 is MNHEY and CDR2 SVGEGT. The CDR3 loop reads CASSYGVRLAAFQETQYF. CDR3 nucleotide sequence: TGTGCCAGCAGTTACGGCGTTCGACTAGCGGCATTTCAAGAGACCCAGTACTTC.

The rearrangement uses TRBV20-1 and TRBJ2-7; D remains unclear. Germline values: CDR1 DFQATT, CDR2 SNEGSKA (reference sequence). Between the trimmed V and J ends, which lost 3 bases and 7 bases, there was a span of 19 bases. The CDR3 runs to 14 residues. The CDR3 nucleotides read TGCAGTGCTAGGCCCGGCAGCACGATCTTGGAGCAGTACTTC. Protein product: CSARPGSTILEQYF.

This clonotype turned up a few times. The chain recombines TRBV11-2 with TRBJ2-6; D not resolved. V was pared by 2 bases and J by 0 bases, with 23 bases between. The CDR3 loop spans 21 amino acids. Germline V lookup: CDR1 SGHAT, CDR2 FQNNGV. CDR3 DNA: TGTGCCAGCAGCTTACCCCGGCAAAGGGATCCACTCAACTCTGGGGCCAACGTCCTGACTTTC. It translates to CASSLPRQRDPLNSGANVLTF. The full variable domain, rest sourced from reference TRBV11-2 and TRBJ2-6, is EAGVAQSPRYKIIEKRQSVAFWCNPISGHATLYWYQQILGQGPKLLIQFQNNGVVDDSQLPKDRFSAERLKGVDSTLKIQPAKLEDSAVYLCASSLPRQRDPLNSGANVLTFGAGSRLTVL.

V is TRBV7-2 and J is TRBJ2-5; 10 bases are shared with TRBD1. CDR3 length: 15 residues. In germline, CDR1 is SGHTA, CDR2 FQGNSA. J was trimmed by 5 bases and V by 2 bases; bases with no gene match: 5. The CDR3 spells CASSLMTGGFETQYF. Written as DNA, the CDR3 is TGTGCCAGCAGCTTAATGACAGGGGGCTTTGAGACCCAGTACTTC.

This clonotype was picked up a small number of times. Given a much more abundant clone one base away, this may be a read error. DNA for the CDR3: TGTGCCAGCAGCCCCCACCAAGAGACCCAGTACTTC. Its protein product is CASSPHQETQYF. The V gene is TRBV7-8, the J gene TRBJ2-5; D ambiguous. V lost 5 bases and J 0 bases, leaving 4 bases between the germline ends. The CDR3 contains 12 residues. Per germline, CDR1 SGHVS and CDR2 FQNEAQ.

This clonotype has only a few counts. The chain combines TRBV5-4 with TRBJ2-3; 7 bases are shared with TRBD2. V lost 4 bases and J lost 0; bases outside the gene matches: 2. CDR3 length: 14 amino acids. Germline loops: CDR1 SGHNT, CDR2 YYREEE (reference sequence). The CDR3 sequence: CASSHGGSTDTQYF. The CDR3 DNA sequence: TGTGCCAGCAGCCACGGGGGGAGCACAGATACGCAGTATTTT.

This clonotype was picked up many times. J is TRBJ2-2 and V is TRBV5-1; D gene ambiguous. Trimming took 5 bases from V and 1 from J, leaving 9 bases between them. CDR1 and CDR2 from the germline V gene are SGHRS and YFSETQ. This CDR3 is built from 14 residues. CDR3 in amino acids: CASRAGENTGELFF. For the CDR3, the DNA is TGCGCCAGCAGGGCCGGCGAGAACACCGGGGAGCTGTTTTTT.

This clonotype was counted only a few times. The rearrangement joins TRBV7-8 to TRBJ2-7; the match to TRBD1 covers 8 bases. The J segment lost 6 bases and the V segment lost 1 base, leaving 8 bases of the junction unmatched. This CDR3 is 15 amino acids long. Germline V gives CDR1 SGHVS, CDR2 FQNEAQ. CDR3 nucleotides: TGTGCCAGCAGCTTAGACAGGGGGTTATTCCTCGAGCAGTACTTC. This translates into CASSLDRGLFLEQYF.

This clonotype occurred many times. This chain uses TRBV10-2 with TRBJ2-3, with 7 bases identical to TRBD2. Germline V gives CDR1 WSHSY, CDR2 SAAADI. This CDR3 spans 15 amino acids. J was trimmed by 2 bases and V by 6 bases; bases with no gene match: 8. The CDR3: CASRATSVYTDTQYF. The CDR3 DNA follows: TGCGCCAGCAGGGCTACTAGCGTCTACACAGATACGCAGTATTTT.

The V gene is TRBV20-1, the J gene TRBJ2-7, with 9 bases lining up with TRBD1. V gave up 8 bases and J gave up 3 bases; unmatched junction bases: 2. CDR1 and CDR2 from the germline V gene are DFQATT and SNEGSKA (reference sequence). The CDR3 contains 11 residues. The CDR3 reads CSPGQGYEQYF. CDR3 nucleotides: TGCAGTCCGGGACAGGGCTACGAGCAGTACTTC.

This clonotype appeared many times. The chain recombines TRBV6-2 or TRBV6-3 with TRBJ2-7, with D maybe TRBD1 (5 bases). Germline assignment: CDR1 MNHEY and CDR2 SVGEGT. V was pared by 5 bases and J by 3 bases, with 8 bases between. This CDR3 region has 12 residues. The CDR3 spells CASSRQFYEQYF. CDR3 nucleotide sequence: TGTGCCAGCAGTCGACAGTTCTACGAGCAGTACTTC.

J is TRBJ2-7 and V is TRBV4-2, with 9 bases fitting TRBD1. The V and J ends lost 0 bases and 6 bases, in that order; junction bases with no gene match: 3. This CDR3 is built from 14 residues. From germline, CDR1 is LGHNA and CDR2 YNFKEQ. CDR3 in amino acids: CASSQDGTGIEQYF. The CDR3 nucleotides read TGTGCCAGCAGCCAAGATGGGACAGGGATCGAGCAGTACTTC.

The chain carries TRBV12-5 and TRBJ2-2; 12 bases are a match to TRBD1. V lost 2 bases to trimming and J lost 5 bases; unmatched junction nucleotides: 9. The germline V gene has CDR1 LGHNT and CDR2 FRNRAP. The CDR3 spans 18 residues. In DNA form, the CDR3 reads TGTGCTAGTGGTTTGACATCGGGACAGGGGGCTTGGACCGGGGAGCTGTTTTTT. Encoded protein: CASGLTSGQGAWTGELFF.

This chain joins TRBV7-8 and TRBJ1-2; TRBD1 matches at 8 bases. The CDR3 has 15 amino acids. Germline CDR1 SGHVS, CDR2 FQNEAQ. The V and J ends lost 5 bases and 4 bases, in that order; junction bases with no gene match: 9. CDR3 coding DNA: TGTGCCAGCAGCACCCAGGGGGCCAGCGGCTATGGCTACACCTTC. Translation: CASSTQGASGYGYTF. Combining the CDR3 with reference TRBV7-8 and TRBJ1-2 gives the whole variable domain GAGVSQSPRYKVAKRGQDVALRCDPISGHVSLFWYQQALGQGPEFLTYFQNEAQLDKSGLPSDRFFAERPEGSVSTLKIQRTQQEDSAVYLCASSTQGASGYGYTFGSGTRLTVV.